This TCR beta chain is from a study of shared clonotypes between healthy human individuals (TCRdb year 2020). Study-wide context: The cohort comprised a couple of women and a few men aged 18 to 49 years. For each donor, three plates each were used for CD4 naive and CD4 memory, two plates were used for CD8 naive, and one plate was used for CD8 memory. The study deeply sequenced blood TCR repertoires of five healthy adults to estimate repertoire size and the extent of clonotype sharing between individuals. Libraries were prepared and TCR repertoires were sequenced by different laboratories using diverse techniques, in order to increase sequencing depth and limit assay-specific biases. Between about 0.8 and 9 billion PBMCs per donor were obtained by leukapheresis.

Turning to this clone: The antigen it recognizes is unknown. Within one base of it there is no much larger clone, and no base qualities were kept.

TCR CDR3 regions were amplified from genomic DNA by multiplex PCR using the deep immunoSEQ assay. Extracted genomic DNA from each cell subset was spread evenly across all wells of several immunoSEQ 96-well plates, with each plate serving as a replicate. For sorted subsets, 150 to 250 ng genomic DNA, equal to about 30,000 T cell genomes, was loaded into each replicate PCR. The purified libraries were quantified using a Qubit 3.0 fluorometer, sized with a Bioanalyzer 2100, and then quantified again using the KAPA Library Quantification kit. A separate single-read 150-cycle Illumina NextSeq 550 flow cell was used to sequence each immunoSEQ 96-well plate. On the authors' methods: Because only junctional sequences without quality scores were contained in the immunoSEQ output, filtering matching that applied to full-length reads could not be performed. To assign V/J genes and CDR3, sequences were annotated using PyIR, a Python wrapper for IgBLAST v1.9, with IMGT germline references. Reads were removed for weak V/J assignments (E-value above 1e-6), missing CDR3, stop codons, out-of-frame junctions, or ambiguous translated residues. V3J clonotypes were defined as sequences sharing the same inferred V gene, J gene, and CDR3 amino acid sequence. Percentage overlap between repertoires was computed as shared unique clonotypes divided by the size of the smaller repertoire. Repertoire richness was assessed with RTK rarefaction, the Chao1 estimator, and Recon v2.1 estimates of unobserved clonotypes. OLGA was used to compute generation probabilities for all TCRbeta clonotypes that the gDNA method yielded from four donors. TCRdb limited this immuneACCESS table to in-frame rearrangements with V and J called. A share of clones is missing; checked studies link under half to unresolved V genes, and the rest is unexplained. Clone size and V and J calls were adopted from that table, with D and trimming inferred from the DNA. Recorded for this sample are over 1.5 million clones; 98% of them occurred a single time. About 0.4% of the sample is taken by the ten largest.

Points the paper makes about the study in general: The small number of donors limited the genetic and exposure-history diversity represented. Larger estimated clonotype richness was generally found for naive subsets than for memory subsets. Sampling was restricted to blood, and TCR repertoires in tissues likely differ from the TCR repertoires found in blood. Incomplete sequencing was indicated by rarefaction of sorted-subset datasets, despite the large sequencing depth. When a handful of donors were compared, the shared fraction of clonotypes was roughly 4.8% for naive CD4, around 3.5% for naive CD8, about 2.4% for memory CD4, and 0.35% to 0.5% for memory CD8. Compared with non-shared clonotypes, clonotypes shared by all four sorted-subset donors had higher generation probabilities. Based on pairwise subsampling, the degree of clonotype sharing among donors was expected to be affected by sequencing depth.

The germline V gene encodes CDR1 MDHEN and CDR2 SYDVKM. The germline V and J ends show losses of 6 bases and 6 bases respectively, and no gene match explains 30 bases of the junction. Including the terminal cysteine and phenylalanine, the CDR3 comprises 21 residues. Only the CDR3 region is kept as DNA, spanning 63 bases read in frame from base 1. Healthy HIV-negative adults with no recently reported acute infections or vaccinations were included as donors. Every donor was a Caucasian adult residing in Nashville, Tennessee, USA. CD4+ T cells were enriched through magnetic negative selection, after which naive cells were positively selected on CD45RA and the remaining negative fraction served as the memory subset. Blood was obtained by leukapheresis, after which PBMCs were separated by Ficoll-Histopaque density gradient centrifugation and cryopreserved in liquid nitrogen vapor phase. Purity and quantity of every magnetically sorted T cell population were checked by analytical flow cytometry. From each sorted fraction, genomic DNA was isolated and quantified by UV absorbance on a Nanodrop 2000c.

The rearranged segments are TRBV28 and TRBJ2-7, with 9 bases matching TRBD1. Material for sequencing was naive CD4+ T cells sorted from blood. The intended sense of this specimen's cell subset or site label: CD45RA+ positively selected. The TCR was taken from a man aged 30 to 45 in good health. The CDR3 loop reads CASRSSPVGTGLWDLAIEQYF. The nucleotide sequence reads as follows: TGTGCCAGCAGATCTTCTCCCGTCGGGACAGGGTTGTGGGACCTCGCAATCGAGCAGTACTTC.